This TCR beta chain stems from a study of blood T cell repertoires in COVID-19. In the study overall: The United States, Italy and Spain provided the acute and convalescent COVID-19 samples. The cDNA or gDNA used as material had been derived from T cells, B-cell-depleted T cells, or PBMCs.

Donors in Cohort 3 who had recovered were those with two negative PCRs, healthcare professional clearance, or resolution of their symptoms. The CDR3 covers 14 residues. Germline CDR1 reads KGHSH; CDR2 reads LQKENI. Trimming cost V 1 base and J 5 bases; bases outside gene matches: 5. Authors' methods: It was from reference gene primer amplification that nucleated cell counts were estimated. TCRdb's copy holds only in-frame clones and misses some; the assay was immunoSEQ multiplex PCR. Clonal size and the V and J genes are those of that table, whereas D and trimming came from the DNA. Found here are more than 200,000 clones, roughly 91% of them singletons; the top ten hold roughly 3.7%.

The chain carries TRBV18 and TRBJ2-7; TRBD1 matches at 7 bases. This clonotype was sampled from a woman aged 30 to 39 who had recovered from COVID-19. Sequenced material: PBMCs or T cells enriched from blood (not recorded which). The CDR3 nucleotides are TGTGCCAGCTCACCACGACAGGGTCTACACGAGCAGTACTTC. Its translation is CASSPRQGLHEQYF.